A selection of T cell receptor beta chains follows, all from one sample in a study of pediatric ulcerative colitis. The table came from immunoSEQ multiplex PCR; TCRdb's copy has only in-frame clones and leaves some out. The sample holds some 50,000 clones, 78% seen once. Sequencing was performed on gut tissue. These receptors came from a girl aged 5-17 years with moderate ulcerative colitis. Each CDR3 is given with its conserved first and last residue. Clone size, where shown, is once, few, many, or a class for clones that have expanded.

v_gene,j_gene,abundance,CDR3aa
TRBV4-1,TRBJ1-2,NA,CASSQDRWGPGYGYTF
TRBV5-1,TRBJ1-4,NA,CASSRMGGGRNEKLFF
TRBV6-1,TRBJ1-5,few,CASAPDNQPQHF
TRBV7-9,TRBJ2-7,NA,CASLATGTPSYEQYF
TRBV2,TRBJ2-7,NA,CASSVGTPSYEQYF
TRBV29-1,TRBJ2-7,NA,CSVGEYEQYF
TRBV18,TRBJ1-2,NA,CASSPFDRDSNYGYTF
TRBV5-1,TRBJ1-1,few,CASSSPGTENTEAFF
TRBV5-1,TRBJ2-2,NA,CASSSTVAGANTGELFF
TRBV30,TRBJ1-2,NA,CAWTIVADYGYTF
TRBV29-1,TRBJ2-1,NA,CSAGSLSGSSVGEQFF
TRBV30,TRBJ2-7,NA,CAWKQGLSYEQYF
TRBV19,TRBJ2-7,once,CASSIDKRGQAYEQYF
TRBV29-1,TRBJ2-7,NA,CSVLQGPGGAYEQYF
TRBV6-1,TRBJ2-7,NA,CASSPGTSTYEQYF
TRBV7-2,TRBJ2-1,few,CASSPGGRQFF
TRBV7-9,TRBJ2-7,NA,CASSPGIRSSYEQYF
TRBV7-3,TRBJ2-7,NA,CASSLGDTSEQYF
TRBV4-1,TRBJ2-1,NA,CASSQVPSGNYEQFF
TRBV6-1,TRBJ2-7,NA,CASSDSIGQSEQYF
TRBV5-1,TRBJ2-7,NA,CASSTAYEQYF
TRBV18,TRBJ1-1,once,CASSPDQWAEAFF
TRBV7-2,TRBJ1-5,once,CASSLFYDQPQHF
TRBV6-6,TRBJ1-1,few,CASSYLGDTEAFF
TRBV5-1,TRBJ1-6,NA,CASSSGQGVSPLHF
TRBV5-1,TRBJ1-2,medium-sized,CASSRDTVSEGYTF
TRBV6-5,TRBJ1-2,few,CASSYTGEVGYGYTF
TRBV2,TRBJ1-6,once,CASNTRGGGPPLHF
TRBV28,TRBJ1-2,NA,CASRFSANYGYTF
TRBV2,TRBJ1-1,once,CASSELGIGWGEAFF
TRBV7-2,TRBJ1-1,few,CASSLTRAGTEAFF
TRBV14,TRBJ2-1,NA,CASSQEARNEQFF
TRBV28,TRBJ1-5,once,CASSPQGGSNQPQHF
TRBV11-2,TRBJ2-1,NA,CASSLMGRSSYNEQFF
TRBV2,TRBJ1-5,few,CASSDRYQPQHF
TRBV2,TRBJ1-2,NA,CASSEYLQGSYGYTF
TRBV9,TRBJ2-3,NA,CASSEPPGGGGGVTQYF
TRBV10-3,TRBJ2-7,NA,CAMGQGYEQYF
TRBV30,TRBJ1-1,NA,CAWTAWDAMNTEAFF
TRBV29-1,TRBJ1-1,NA,CSVVRDQEAFF
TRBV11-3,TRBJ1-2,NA,CASSPGTGFTF
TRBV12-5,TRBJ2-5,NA,CASGLVVGGRETQYF
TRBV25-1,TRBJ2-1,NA,CASNGGAGIYNEQFF
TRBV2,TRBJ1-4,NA,CASSVGWAPNEKLFF
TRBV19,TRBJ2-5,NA,CARPETQYF
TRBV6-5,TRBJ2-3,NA,CASSYRGGTDTQYF
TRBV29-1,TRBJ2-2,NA,CSADRENTGELFF
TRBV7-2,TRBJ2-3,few,CASSLSGADTQYF
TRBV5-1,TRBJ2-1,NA,CASSTQSSPLLNEQFF
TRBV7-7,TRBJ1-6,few,CASSLGRGTPSLLHLHF
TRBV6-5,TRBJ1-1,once,CASRRGPDTEAFF
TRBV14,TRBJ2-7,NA,CASSQAVEQYF
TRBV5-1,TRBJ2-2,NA,CASSLAPISGELFF
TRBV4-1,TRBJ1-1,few,CASSQEGYEAFF